The source of this TCR beta chain is a study of cytomegalovirus exposure and HLA in healthy donors. PCR was performed using 60 Vbeta and 13 Jbeta primers. Data came from immunoSEQ multiplex PCR; TCRdb stores just in-frame clones and leaves some out. Of 110,000 to 150,000 clones listed, approximately 80% are singletons. Germline V gene sequence: CDR1 SGDLS, CDR2 YYNGEE. The CDR3 sequence is 15 residues long. Trimming removed 0 bases at V and 3 bases at J, with 13 bases between. The gene calls are TRBV9 and TRBJ2-7, with D perhaps TRBD2 (5 bases). The sequenced material came from PBMCs. The clonotype comes from a man younger than 35 in good health and CMV-seronegative. The CDR3 region has the DNA TGTGCCAGCAGCGTAGACTCGAGGGTTGGCTACGAGCAGTACTTC. Protein sequence: CASSVDSRVGYEQYF. The full variable domain, rest sourced from reference TRBV9 and TRBJ2-7, is DSGVTQTPKHLITATGQRVTLRCSPRSGDLSVYWYQQSLDQGLQFLIQYYNGEERAKGNILERFSAQQFPDLHSELNLSSLELGDSALYFCASSVDSRVGYEQYFGPGTRLTVT.